The text below deals with one TCR beta chain. Recovered status in Cohort 3 required two negative PCRs, clearance, or symptom resolution. This entry comes from a study of blood T cell repertoires in COVID-19. About the study: Acute-phase and convalescent COVID-19 samples originated in the United States, Italy and Spain. Sources were T cells, B-cell-depleted T cells, or PBMCs; the material itself was cDNA or gDNA.

V lost 1 base and J 5 bases, leaving 10 bases between the germline ends. Per germline, CDR1 SGDLS and CDR2 YYNGEE. The CDR3 is made up of 15 amino acids. In the original analysis: Reference gene primer amplification gave estimated nucleated cell counts. Profiling relied on immunoSEQ multiplex PCR, and the TCRdb table lists in-frame clones only, not all of them. V, J and clone size are those of that table, while D and trimming were read from the DNA. Of hundreds of thousands of clones detected, around 90% appear once; the ten largest clones hold around 0.92%. This clonotype was obtained from a young woman who had recovered from COVID-19. Sequenced sample: PBMCs or T cells enriched from blood (not recorded which). V and J are TRBV9 and TRBJ1-6, with a possible D match to TRBD1 (5 bases). The CDR3 DNA reads as TGTGCCAGCAGCGTATCCCCACAGGATAATTCACCCCTCCACTTT. Protein: CASSVSPQDNSPLHF.